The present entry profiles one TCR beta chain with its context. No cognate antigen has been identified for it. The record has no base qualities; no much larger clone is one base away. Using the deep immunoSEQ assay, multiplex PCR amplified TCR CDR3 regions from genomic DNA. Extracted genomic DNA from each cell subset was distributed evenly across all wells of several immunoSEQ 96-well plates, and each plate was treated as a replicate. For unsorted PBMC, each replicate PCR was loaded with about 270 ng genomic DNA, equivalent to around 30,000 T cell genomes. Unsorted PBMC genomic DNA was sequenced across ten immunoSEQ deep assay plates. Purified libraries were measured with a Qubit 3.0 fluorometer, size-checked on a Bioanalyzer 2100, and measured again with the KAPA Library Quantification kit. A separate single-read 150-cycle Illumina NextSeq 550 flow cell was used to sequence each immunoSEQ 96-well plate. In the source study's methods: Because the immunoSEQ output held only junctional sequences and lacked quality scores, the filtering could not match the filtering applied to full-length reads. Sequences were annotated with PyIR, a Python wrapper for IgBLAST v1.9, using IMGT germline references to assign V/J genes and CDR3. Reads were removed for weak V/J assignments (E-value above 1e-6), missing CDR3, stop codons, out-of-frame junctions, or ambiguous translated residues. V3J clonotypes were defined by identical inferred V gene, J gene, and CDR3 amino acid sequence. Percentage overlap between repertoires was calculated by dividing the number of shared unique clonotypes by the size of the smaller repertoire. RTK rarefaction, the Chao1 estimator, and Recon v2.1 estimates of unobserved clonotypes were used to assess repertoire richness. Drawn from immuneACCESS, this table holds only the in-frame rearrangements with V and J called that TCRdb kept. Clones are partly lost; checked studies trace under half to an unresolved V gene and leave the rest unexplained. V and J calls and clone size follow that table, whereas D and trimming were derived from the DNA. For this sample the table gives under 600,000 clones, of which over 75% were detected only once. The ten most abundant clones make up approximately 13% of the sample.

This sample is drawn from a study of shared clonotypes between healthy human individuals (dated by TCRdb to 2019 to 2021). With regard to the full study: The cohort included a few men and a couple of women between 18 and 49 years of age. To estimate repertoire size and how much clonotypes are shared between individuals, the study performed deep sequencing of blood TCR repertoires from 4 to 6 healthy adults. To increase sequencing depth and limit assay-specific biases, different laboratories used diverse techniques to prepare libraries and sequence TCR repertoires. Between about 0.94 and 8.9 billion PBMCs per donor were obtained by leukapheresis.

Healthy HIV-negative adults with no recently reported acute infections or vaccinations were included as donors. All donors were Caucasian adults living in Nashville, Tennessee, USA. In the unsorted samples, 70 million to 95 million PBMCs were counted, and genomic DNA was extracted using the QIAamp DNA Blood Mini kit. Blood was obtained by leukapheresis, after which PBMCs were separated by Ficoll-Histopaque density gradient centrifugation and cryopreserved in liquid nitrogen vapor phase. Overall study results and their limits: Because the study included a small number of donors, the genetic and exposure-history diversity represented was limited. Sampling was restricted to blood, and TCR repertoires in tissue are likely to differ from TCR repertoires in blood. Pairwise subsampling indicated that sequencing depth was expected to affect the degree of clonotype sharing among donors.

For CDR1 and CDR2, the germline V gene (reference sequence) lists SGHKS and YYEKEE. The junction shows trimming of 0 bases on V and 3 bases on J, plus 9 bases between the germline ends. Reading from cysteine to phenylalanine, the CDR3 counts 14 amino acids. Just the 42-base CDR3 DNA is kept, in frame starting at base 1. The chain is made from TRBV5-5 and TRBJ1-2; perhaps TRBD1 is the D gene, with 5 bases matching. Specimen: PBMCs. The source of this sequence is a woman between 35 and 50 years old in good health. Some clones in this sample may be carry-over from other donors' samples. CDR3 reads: CASSLDTGDYGYTF. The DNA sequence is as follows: TGTGCCAGCAGCTTGGATACAGGAGACTATGGCTACACCTTC.